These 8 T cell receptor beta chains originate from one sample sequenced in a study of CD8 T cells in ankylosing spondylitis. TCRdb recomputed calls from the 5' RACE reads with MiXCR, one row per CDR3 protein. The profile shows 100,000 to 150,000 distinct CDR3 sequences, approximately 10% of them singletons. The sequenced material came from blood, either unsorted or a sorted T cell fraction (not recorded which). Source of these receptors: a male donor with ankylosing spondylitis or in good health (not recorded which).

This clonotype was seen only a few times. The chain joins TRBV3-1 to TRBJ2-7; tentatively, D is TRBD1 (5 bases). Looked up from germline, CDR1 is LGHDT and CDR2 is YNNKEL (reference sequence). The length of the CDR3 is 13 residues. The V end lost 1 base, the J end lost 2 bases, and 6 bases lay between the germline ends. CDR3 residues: CASSQARAYEQYF. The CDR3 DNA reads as TGTGCCAGCAGCCAAGCCAGGGCCTACGAGCAGTACTTC.

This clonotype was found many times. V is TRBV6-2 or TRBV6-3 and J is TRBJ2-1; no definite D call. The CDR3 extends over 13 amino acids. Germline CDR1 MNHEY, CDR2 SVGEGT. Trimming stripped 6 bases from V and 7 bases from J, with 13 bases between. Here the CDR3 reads CASRYTGVNEQFF. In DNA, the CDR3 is TGTGCCAGCAGATATACGGGTGTAAATGAGCAGTTCTTC.

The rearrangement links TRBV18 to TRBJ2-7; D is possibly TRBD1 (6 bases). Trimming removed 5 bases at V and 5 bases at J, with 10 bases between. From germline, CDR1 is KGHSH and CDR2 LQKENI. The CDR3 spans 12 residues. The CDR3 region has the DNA TGTGCCAGCTCATTGACAGGTGACGAGCAGTACTTC. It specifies CASSLTGDEQYF.

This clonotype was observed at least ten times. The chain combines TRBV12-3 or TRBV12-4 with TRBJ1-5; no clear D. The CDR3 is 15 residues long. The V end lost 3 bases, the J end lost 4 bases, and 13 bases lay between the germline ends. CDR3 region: CASSFSSQGNQPQHF. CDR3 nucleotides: TGTGCCAGCAGTTTTTCTTCCCAAGGGAATCAGCCCCAGCATTTT.

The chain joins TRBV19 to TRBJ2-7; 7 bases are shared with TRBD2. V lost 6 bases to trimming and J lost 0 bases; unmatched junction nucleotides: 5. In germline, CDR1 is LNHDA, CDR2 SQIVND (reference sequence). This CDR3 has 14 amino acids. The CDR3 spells CASSRGLNSYEQYF. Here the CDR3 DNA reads TGTGCCAGTAGCCGGGGACTAAACTCCTACGAGCAGTACTTC.

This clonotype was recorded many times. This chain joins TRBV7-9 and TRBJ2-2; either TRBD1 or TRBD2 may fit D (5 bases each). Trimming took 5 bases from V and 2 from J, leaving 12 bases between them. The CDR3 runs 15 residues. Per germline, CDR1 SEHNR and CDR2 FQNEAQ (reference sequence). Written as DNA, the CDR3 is TGTGCCAGCAGCACCCGGGACGGAAACACCGGGGAGCTGTTTTTT. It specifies CASSTRDGNTGELFF.

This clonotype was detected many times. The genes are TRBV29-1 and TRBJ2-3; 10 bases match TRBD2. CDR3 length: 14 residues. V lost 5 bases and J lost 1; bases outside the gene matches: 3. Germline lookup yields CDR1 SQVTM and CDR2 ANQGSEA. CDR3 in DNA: TGCAGCGTTTCCGGGACTAGCGGCACAGATACGCAGTATTTT. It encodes CSVSGTSGTDTQYF.

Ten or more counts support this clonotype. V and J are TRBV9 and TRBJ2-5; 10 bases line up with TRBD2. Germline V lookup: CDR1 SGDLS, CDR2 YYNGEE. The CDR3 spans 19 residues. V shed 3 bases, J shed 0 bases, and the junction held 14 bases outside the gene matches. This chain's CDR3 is CASSAETFLAGDNQETQYF. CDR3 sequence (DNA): TGTGCCAGCAGCGCCGAAACGTTCCTAGCGGGAGACAACCAAGAGACCCAGTACTTC.